This T cell receptor (beta chain) comes out of a study of blood T cells in healthy people across ages. For the study at large: Through template switching, about one barcoded beta molecule was captured per two T cells, as measured in model experiments.

CDR1 and CDR2 from the germline V gene are MNHNY and SVGAGI (reference sequence). This CDR3 has 14 residues. Trimming cost V 8 bases and J 5 bases; bases outside gene matches: 6. This clonotype has a handful of counts. Its antigen is unidentified. Donors gave roughly 9.1 milliliters of peripheral blood apiece. Regarding the study as a whole: Among long-lived donors, naive CD4+ cells were more numerous and diversity higher than in aged donors. A roughly linear age-dependent decrease characterized TCR beta diversity per million T cells.

The second PCR ran about 7 to 12 cycles with a sample-barcoded 5' primer and J-beta primers. MiXCR, applied by TCRdb to the 5' RACE reads, yields one record per CDR3 protein. The sample lists 1.2 million to 1.5 million distinct CDR3 sequences; 42% were seen once. Sequenced: blood. This chain joins TRBV6-6 and TRBJ1-2, with 12 bases fitting TRBD1. The sequence was obtained from a woman aged 18-29 years in good health. The DNA for the CDR3 is TGTGCCAGCGCGGGGACAGGGGGCCTTTATGGCTACACCTTC. It translates to CASAGTGGLYGYTF.